A selection of T cell receptor beta chains follows, all from one sample in a study of T cell responses to AZD1222 COVID-19 vaccine. Libraries were prepared by immunoSEQ multiplex PCR; TCRdb keeps only in-frame clonotypes and omits some of them. The data show fewer than 120,000 clones, about 88% seen once. Source: peripheral blood, taken on day 0 of AZD1222 vaccination. The receptors derive from an adult in good health. Each CDR3 is given with its conserved first and last residue. Each record gives: J gene, D gene, V gene, clone size, CDR3 DNA, CDR3 protein. The D gene is left open where the match is weak. Some rows mark clone size as missing; the rest say once, few, many or name a class of expanded clone.

j_gene: TRBJ2-2; d_gene: TRBD2; v_gene: TRBV5-4; abundance: few; CDR3nt: TGTGCCAGCAGCGCGCTGGGGACTAGCGGGGGCCCGAACACCGGGGAGCTGTTTTTT; CDR3aa: CASSALGTSGGPNTGELFF
j_gene: TRBJ2-1; d_gene: TRBD2; v_gene: TRBV2; abundance: .; CDR3nt: TGTGCCACCGTAGCGGGAGGTGGGTCCTACAATGAGCAGTTCTTC; CDR3aa: CATVAGGGSYNEQFF
j_gene: TRBJ1-3; d_gene: .; v_gene: TRBV5-4; abundance: once; CDR3nt: TGTGCCAGCAGCTTGCTGCAGGGGTCTGGAAACACCATATATTTT; CDR3aa: CASSLLQGSGNTIYF
j_gene: TRBJ2-2; d_gene: TRBD1; v_gene: TRBV6-5; abundance: .; CDR3nt: TGTGCCAGCATCGACAGGGGGCGGGCCGGGGAGCTGTTTTTT; CDR3aa: CASIDRGRAGELFF
j_gene: TRBJ1-6; d_gene: .; v_gene: TRBV11-2; abundance: .; CDR3nt: TGTGCCAGCAGCTTAGGTAGCCAGGGTAATTCACCCCTCCACTTT; CDR3aa: CASSLGSQGNSPLHF
j_gene: TRBJ1-5; d_gene: .; v_gene: TRBV7-8; abundance: .; CDR3nt: TGTGCCAGCAGCTTAGACCCGGCCAGGAACTTCCGGCCCCAGCATTTT; CDR3aa: CASSLDPARNFRPQHF
j_gene: TRBJ1-1; d_gene: .; v_gene: TRBV2; abundance: .; CDR3nt: TGTGCCAGCAGGGGGGGGTACACTGAAGCTTTCTTT; CDR3aa: CASRGGYTEAFF
j_gene: TRBJ1-2; d_gene: .; v_gene: TRBV5-5; abundance: once; CDR3nt: TGTGCCAGCAGCTCTCGGACTAGCCAAGTGGGCTACACCTTC; CDR3aa: CASSSRTSQVGYTF
j_gene: TRBJ2-2; d_gene: .; v_gene: TRBV18; abundance: .; CDR3nt: TGTGCCAGCTCACCACCGAGGGTCGCGACGGCCGGGGAGCTGTTTTTT; CDR3aa: CASSPPRVATAGELFF
j_gene: TRBJ1-5; d_gene: .; v_gene: TRBV4-1; abundance: .; CDR3nt: TGCGCCAGCAGCCAAGACCCCCCAGCGGGGGACAATCAGCCCCAGCATTTT; CDR3aa: CASSQDPPAGDNQPQHF
j_gene: TRBJ2-7; d_gene: .; v_gene: TRBV11-2; abundance: .; CDR3nt: TGTGCCAGCAGCGGCTCCGAGCAGTACTTC; CDR3aa: CASSGSEQYF
j_gene: TRBJ1-4; d_gene: TRBD1; v_gene: TRBV4-1; abundance: .; CDR3nt: TGCGCCAGCAGCCATTTACAGGGGATTAATGAAAAACTGTTTTTT; CDR3aa: CASSHLQGINEKLFF
j_gene: TRBJ2-3; d_gene: TRBD2; v_gene: TRBV4-1; abundance: .; CDR3nt: TGCGCCAGCAGCCAAGTAGCGGGGCCGGGATCCTCCACAGATACGCAGTATTTT; CDR3aa: CASSQVAGPGSSTDTQYF
j_gene: TRBJ2-2; d_gene: TRBD2; v_gene: TRBV2; abundance: .; CDR3nt: TGTGCCAGCAGTGAATGGCCTAGCGGGACCGGGGAGCTGTTTTTT; CDR3aa: CASSEWPSGTGELFF
j_gene: TRBJ1-2; d_gene: TRBD1; v_gene: TRBV29-1; abundance: .; CDR3nt: TGCAGCGTGTATCCAGGGGGCGCCCATGGCTACACCTTC; CDR3aa: CSVYPGGAHGYTF
j_gene: TRBJ1-2; d_gene: TRBD1; v_gene: TRBV7-8; abundance: .; CDR3nt: TGTGCCAGCAGCCGAGAAACAGGGGGCGGATCAGATGGCTACACCTTC; CDR3aa: CASSRETGGGSDGYTF
j_gene: TRBJ1-2; d_gene: .; v_gene: TRBV30; abundance: .; CDR3nt: TGTGCCTGGAGTGTCTCGGGGGGGATGAGTAGCTACACCTTC; CDR3aa: CAWSVSGGMSSYTF
j_gene: TRBJ1-4; d_gene: TRBD1; v_gene: TRBV7-9; abundance: .; CDR3nt: TGTGCCAGCAGCGCAACCCTCCGGGACAGACTGTTTTTT; CDR3aa: CASSATLRDRLFF
j_gene: TRBJ1-5; d_gene: .; v_gene: TRBV6-1; abundance: many; CDR3nt: TGTGCCAGCAGTGAGTCAGATGGGTATCAGCCCCAGCATTTT; CDR3aa: CASSESDGYQPQHF
j_gene: TRBJ2-1; d_gene: TRBD2; v_gene: TRBV11-2; abundance: .; CDR3nt: TGTGCCAGCAGCTTAGGCGGGAGTATTGTTAATGAGCAGTTCTTC; CDR3aa: CASSLGGSIVNEQFF
j_gene: TRBJ2-5; d_gene: .; v_gene: TRBV15; abundance: .; CDR3nt: TGTGCCACCAGCAGACCCCAAGAGACCCAGTACTTC; CDR3aa: CATSRPQETQYF
j_gene: TRBJ1-5; d_gene: .; v_gene: TRBV7-2; abundance: .; CDR3nt: TGTGCCAGCAGCATCACCGGGAATCAGCCCCAGCATTTT; CDR3aa: CASSITGNQPQHF
j_gene: TRBJ2-7; d_gene: .; v_gene: TRBV6-1; abundance: .; CDR3nt: TGTGCCAGCAGTGAACTCGACACGGTGACCTACGAGCAGTACTTC; CDR3aa: CASSELDTVTYEQYF
j_gene: TRBJ2-7; d_gene: TRBD2; v_gene: TRBV7-9; abundance: .; CDR3nt: TGTGCCAGCAGCTCCCCTCGACTAGCGACCTACGAGCAGTACTTC; CDR3aa: CASSSPRLATYEQYF
j_gene: TRBJ1-1; d_gene: TRBD1; v_gene: TRBV5-5; abundance: .; CDR3nt: TGTGCCAGCAGCCAACAGGGGCAGGGCACTGAAGCTTTCTTT; CDR3aa: CASSQQGQGTEAFF
j_gene: TRBJ1-6; d_gene: TRBD1; v_gene: TRBV7-2; abundance: .; CDR3nt: TGTGCCAGCAGCGAAAGGACAGGGAACCGTTCGCCCCTCCACTTT; CDR3aa: CASSERTGNRSPLHF
j_gene: TRBJ2-7; d_gene: .; v_gene: TRBV5-4; abundance: .; CDR3nt: TGTGCCAGCAGCCAAGGGGGCGGGGGTATCGCCTACGAGCAGTACTTC; CDR3aa: CASSQGGGGIAYEQYF
j_gene: TRBJ1-5; d_gene: .; v_gene: TRBV19; abundance: .; CDR3nt: TGTGCCAGTAGTATAGTGGGGTTCGGGCAGCCCCAGCATTTT; CDR3aa: CASSIVGFGQPQHF
j_gene: TRBJ2-3; d_gene: .; v_gene: TRBV20-1; abundance: .; CDR3nt: TGCAGTGCTAGTGGGGGAGGAGGGGATACCCTAGTGGATACGCAGTATTTT; CDR3aa: CSASGGGGDTLVDTQYF
j_gene: TRBJ2-2; d_gene: .; v_gene: TRBV7-9; abundance: .; CDR3nt: TGTGCCAGCAGCCCCGTGGGCGCTGGGGAGCTGTTTTTT; CDR3aa: CASSPVGAGELFF
j_gene: TRBJ2-3; d_gene: .; v_gene: TRBV10-3; abundance: .; CDR3nt: TGTGCCATCAGTGAGTCCCTAGCGTCAGATACGCAGTATTTT; CDR3aa: CAISESLASDTQYF
j_gene: TRBJ1-5; d_gene: TRBD1; v_gene: TRBV29-1; abundance: .; CDR3nt: TGCAGCGTTGAATTCCGGACAGGGGCCAACCCCCTCTATAGCAATCAGCCCCAGCATTTT; CDR3aa: CSVEFRTGANPLYSNQPQHF
j_gene: TRBJ1-5; d_gene: .; v_gene: TRBV10-3; abundance: .; CDR3nt: TGTGCCATCAGTGAGGAAGAAAATCAGCCCCAGCATTTT; CDR3aa: CAISEEENQPQHF
j_gene: TRBJ1-1; d_gene: .; v_gene: TRBV6-6; abundance: .; CDR3nt: TGTGCCAGCAGTTACCCCCGGACGGCGAACACTGAAGCTTTCTTT; CDR3aa: CASSYPRTANTEAFF
j_gene: TRBJ2-2; d_gene: .; v_gene: TRBV5-1; abundance: .; CDR3nt: TGCGCCAGCAGCTTGGATCCGGACATCACCGGGGAGCTGTTTTTT; CDR3aa: CASSLDPDITGELFF
j_gene: TRBJ2-3; d_gene: TRBD2; v_gene: TRBV24-1; abundance: .; CDR3nt: TGTGCCACCAGTGGACCGGGACTAGCGACAGATACGCAGTATTTT; CDR3aa: CATSGPGLATDTQYF
j_gene: TRBJ1-1; d_gene: .; v_gene: TRBV6-5; abundance: .; CDR3nt: TGTGCCAGCAGGCTATATTCCCAAGGGAACACTGAAGCTTTCTTT; CDR3aa: CASRLYSQGNTEAFF
j_gene: TRBJ2-5; d_gene: .; v_gene: TRBV10-3; abundance: .; CDR3nt: TGTGCCCTCCTGAACAGGGATGGGGAGACCCAGTACTTC; CDR3aa: CALLNRDGETQYF
j_gene: TRBJ2-3; d_gene: .; v_gene: TRBV4-1; abundance: once; CDR3nt: TGCGCCAGCAGCCAGGCAGGGACAGATACGCAGTATTTT; CDR3aa: CASSQAGTDTQYF